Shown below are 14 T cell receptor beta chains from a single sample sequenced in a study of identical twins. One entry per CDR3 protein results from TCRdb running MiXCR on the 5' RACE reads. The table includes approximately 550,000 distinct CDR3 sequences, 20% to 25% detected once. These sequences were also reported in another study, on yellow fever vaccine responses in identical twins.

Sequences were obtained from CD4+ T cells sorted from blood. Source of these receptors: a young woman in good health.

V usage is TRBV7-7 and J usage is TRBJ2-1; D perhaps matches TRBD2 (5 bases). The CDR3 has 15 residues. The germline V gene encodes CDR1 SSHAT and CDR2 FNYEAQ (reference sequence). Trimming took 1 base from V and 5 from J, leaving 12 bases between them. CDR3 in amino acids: CASSLELVQHNEQFF. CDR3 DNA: TGTGCCAGCAGCTTAGAACTAGTTCAACACAATGAGCAGTTCTTC.

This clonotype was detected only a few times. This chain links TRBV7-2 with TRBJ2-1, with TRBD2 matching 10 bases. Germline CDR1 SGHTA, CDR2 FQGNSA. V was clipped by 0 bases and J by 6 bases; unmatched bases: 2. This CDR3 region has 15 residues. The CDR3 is CASSLAGLAFNEQFF. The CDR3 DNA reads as TGTGCCAGCAGCTTAGCGGGACTAGCGTTCAATGAGCAGTTCTTC.

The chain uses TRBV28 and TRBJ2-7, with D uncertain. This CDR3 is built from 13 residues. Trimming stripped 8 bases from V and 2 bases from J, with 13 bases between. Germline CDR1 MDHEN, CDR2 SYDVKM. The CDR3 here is CASEPLPPYEQYF. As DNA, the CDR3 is TGTGCCAGCGAACCCTTACCTCCCTACGAGCAGTACTTC.

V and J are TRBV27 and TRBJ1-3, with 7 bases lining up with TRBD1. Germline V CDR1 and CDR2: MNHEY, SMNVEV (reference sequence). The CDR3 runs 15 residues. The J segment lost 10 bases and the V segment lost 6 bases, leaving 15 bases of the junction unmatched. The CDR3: CASSSTGAGAGTIYF. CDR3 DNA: TGTGCCAGCAGCTCAACAGGGGCCGGAGCGGGGACCATATATTTT.

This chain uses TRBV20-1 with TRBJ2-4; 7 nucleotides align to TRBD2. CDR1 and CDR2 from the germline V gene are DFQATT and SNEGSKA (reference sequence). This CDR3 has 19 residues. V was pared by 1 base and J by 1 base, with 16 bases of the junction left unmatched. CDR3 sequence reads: CSARAIGVREFYAKNIQYF. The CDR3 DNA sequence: TGCAGTGCTAGAGCTATAGGGGTGCGGGAGTTTTACGCCAAAAACATTCAGTACTTC.

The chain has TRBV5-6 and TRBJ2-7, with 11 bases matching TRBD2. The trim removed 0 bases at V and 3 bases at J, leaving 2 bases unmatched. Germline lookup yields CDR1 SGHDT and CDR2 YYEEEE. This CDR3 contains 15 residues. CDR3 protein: CASSLVGTSGYEQYF. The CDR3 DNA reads TGTGCCAGCAGCTTGGTTGGGACTAGCGGCTACGAGCAGTACTTC.

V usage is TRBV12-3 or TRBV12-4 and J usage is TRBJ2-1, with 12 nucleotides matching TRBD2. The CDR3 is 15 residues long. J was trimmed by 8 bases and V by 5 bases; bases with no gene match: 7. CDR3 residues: CASSRLAGVVDEQFF. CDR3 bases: TGTGCCAGCAGTCGACTAGCGGGAGTTGTGGATGAGCAGTTCTTC.

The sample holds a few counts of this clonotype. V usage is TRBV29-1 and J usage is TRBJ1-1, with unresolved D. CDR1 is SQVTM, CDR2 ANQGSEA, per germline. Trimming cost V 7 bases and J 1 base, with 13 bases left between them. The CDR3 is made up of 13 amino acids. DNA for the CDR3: TGCAGCGGTACCAGGACGGGGAACACTGAAGCTTTCTTT. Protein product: CSGTRTGNTEAFF.

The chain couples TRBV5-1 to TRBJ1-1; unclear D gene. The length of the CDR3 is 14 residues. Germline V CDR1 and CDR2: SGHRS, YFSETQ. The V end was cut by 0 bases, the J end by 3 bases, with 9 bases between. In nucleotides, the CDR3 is TGCGCCAGCAGCTTGGAGACCCGGGACACTGAAGCTTTCTTT. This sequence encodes CASSLETRDTEAFF.

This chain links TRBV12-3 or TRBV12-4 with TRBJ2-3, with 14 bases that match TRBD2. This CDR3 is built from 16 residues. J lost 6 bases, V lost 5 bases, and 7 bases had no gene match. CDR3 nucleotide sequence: TGTGCCAGCAGTCCCGGACTAGCGGGGGGAGGGGATACGCAGTATTTT. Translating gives CASSPGLAGGGDTQYF.

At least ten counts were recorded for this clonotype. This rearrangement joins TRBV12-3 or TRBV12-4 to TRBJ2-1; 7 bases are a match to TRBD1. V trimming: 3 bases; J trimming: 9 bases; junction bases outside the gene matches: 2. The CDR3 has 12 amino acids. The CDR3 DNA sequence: TGTGCCAGCAGTTTTACAGGGGTTGAGCAGTTCTTC. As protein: CASSFTGVEQFF.

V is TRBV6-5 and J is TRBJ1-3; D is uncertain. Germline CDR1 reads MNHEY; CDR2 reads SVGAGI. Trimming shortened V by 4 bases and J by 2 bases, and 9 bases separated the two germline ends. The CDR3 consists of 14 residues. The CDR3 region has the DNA TGTGCCAGCAGTTTCCCGGGCCCTGGAAACACCATATATTTT. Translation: CASSFPGPGNTIYF.

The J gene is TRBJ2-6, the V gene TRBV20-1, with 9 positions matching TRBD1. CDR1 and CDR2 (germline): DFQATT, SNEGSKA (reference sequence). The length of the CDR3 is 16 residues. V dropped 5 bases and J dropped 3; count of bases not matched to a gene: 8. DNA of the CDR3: TGCAGTGCTTCCGGGACAGGGTCGTTTGGGGCCAACGTCCTGACTTTC. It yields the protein CSASGTGSFGANVLTF.

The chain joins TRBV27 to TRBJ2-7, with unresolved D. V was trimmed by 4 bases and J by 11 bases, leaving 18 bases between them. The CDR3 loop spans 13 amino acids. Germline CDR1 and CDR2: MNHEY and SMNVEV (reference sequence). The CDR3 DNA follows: TGTGCCAGCAGTTCAACATCCCTCGGCGTAAAGTACTTC. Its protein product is CASSSTSLGVKYF.